A selection of T cell receptor beta chains follows, all from one sample in a study of blood T cells in healthy people across ages. TCRdb independently ran MiXCR on the 5' RACE reads; one entry per CDR3 protein. This sample has 450,000 to 700,000 distinct CDR3 sequences; approximately 25% occur once, and the top ten carry roughly 18%. Sequences were obtained from blood. Receptors were obtained from a woman aged 70-85 years in good health. Each CDR3 is given with its conserved first and last residue. Each record gives: J gene, D gene, V gene, clone size, CDR3 DNA, CDR3 protein. D genes are given only for firm matches. Size values are once, few and many counts, or a class for expanded clones, and some rows have none.

>TRBJ1-5|.|TRBV20-1|few
TGCAGTGCTAGCGGCGCCTTGGAGGTTCAGCCCCAGCATTTT
CSASGALEVQPQHF
>TRBJ2-5|TRBD2|TRBV5-1|few
TGCGCCAGCAGCCAGAATAGCGGGGGAGCGGAGACCCAGTACTTC
CASSQNSGGAETQYF
>TRBJ1-4|.|TRBV5-1|few
TGCGCCAGCAGCTTGGGGGATCTAGGAAAACTGTTTTTT
CASSLGDLGKLFF
>TRBJ1-1|.|TRBV29-1|few
TGCAGCGTTGATTGGGGGAGTACTGAAGCTTTCTTT
CSVDWGSTEAFF
>TRBJ2-1|.|TRBV14|few
TGTGCCAGCAGCCTGCTGGGGGGTTACAATGAGCAGTTCTTC
CASSLLGGYNEQFF
>TRBJ1-5|.|TRBV15|few
TGTGCCACCAGCAGAGAACAGGGAGGCAATCAGCCCCAGCATTTT
CATSREQGGNQPQHF
>TRBJ2-6|.|TRBV20-1|.
TGCAGTGCTAGAGACCAACCAGGGGCTGGGGCCAACGTCCTGACTTTC
CSARDQPGAGANVLTF
>TRBJ2-5|TRBD1|TRBV4-1|few
TGCGCCAACAGCCTCCAGACAGGGCTGGGGGAGACCCAGTACTTC
CANSLQTGLGETQYF
>TRBJ2-4|TRBD2|TRBV5-1|.
TGCGCCAGCAGGCGGGAGACCATTCAGTACTTC
CASRRETIQYF
>TRBJ1-2|.|TRBV4-3|many
TGCGCCAGCAGCCAAGGAACTAATCAGGGGCTGCGCTACACCTTC
CASSQGTNQGLRYTF
>TRBJ1-2|.|TRBV6-1|.
TGTGCCAGCACTGGGGCCCCCCAGAGCTTAGGAACTATGCGGTACACCTTC
CASTGAPQSLGTMRYTF
>TRBJ2-1|.|TRBV12-3/TRBV12-4|.
TGTGCCAGCCGGACGGATGGGCGGGATGAGCAGTTCTTC
CASRTDGRDEQFF
>TRBJ2-1|TRBD2|TRBV7-9|.
TGTGCCAGCAGCCAGCGCGGGGGGCCCTACAATGAGCAGTTCTTC
CASSQRGGPYNEQFF
>TRBJ2-2|.|TRBV20-1|few
TGCAGTGCTAGAGTTACAGGAGCGAACACCGGGGAGCTGTTTTTT
CSARVTGANTGELFF
>TRBJ2-7|.|TRBV6-2/TRBV6-3|.
TGTGGCAGCAGCCTCAACAGGGTGCCTTCCTACGAGCAGTACTTC
CGSSLNRVPSYEQYF
>TRBJ2-7|TRBD1|TRBV20-1|.
TGCAGTGCCGGAGGGAGAGACAGGGGAGAGCAGTACTTC
CSAGGRDRGEQYF
>TRBJ2-3|TRBD2|TRBV6-1|.
TGTGCCAGCACTAAAGCGGGGGGGACAGGAGATACGCAGTATTTT
CASTKAGGTGDTQYF
>TRBJ2-7|.|TRBV7-2|.
TGTGCCTGCAGCTTAGCGGTAGGGGGCGCCTACGAGCAGTACTTC
CACSLAVGGAYEQYF
>TRBJ2-7|.|TRBV6-6|.
TGTGCCAGCAAGGGTCCCTCTTACGAGCAGTACTTC
CASKGPSYEQYF
>TRBJ2-5|.|TRBV3-1|.
TGTGCCAGCAGAAAGGAGGGGGCCCAAACCCAAGAGACCCAGTACTTC
CASRKEGAQTQETQYF
>TRBJ2-1|.|TRBV11-3|.
TGTGCCAGCAGCTTAGATCCCCCCTACAATGAGCGGTTCTTC
CASSLDPPYNERFF
>TRBJ1-5|.|TRBV7-8|.
TGTGCCAGCAGTTCTAGCGGCGAGCCCCAGCATTTT
CASSSSGEPQHF
>TRBJ2-5|.|TRBV11-3|.
TGTGCCAGCAGTTCAGCCCTTGATGGGACCCAGTACTTC
CASSSALDGTQYF
>TRBJ2-1|.|TRBV2|.
TGTGCCAGCAGGGCCGGACTGACACAAACCTACAATGAGCAGTTCTTC
CASRAGLTQTYNEQFF
>TRBJ2-7|TRBD2|TRBV12-3/TRBV12-4|.
TGTGCCAGCAGTTTAGAGGGGGGACTAGCTTTTTCCAGGACCTACGAGCAGTACTTC
CASSLEGGLAFSRTYEQYF
>TRBJ2-3|TRBD1|TRBV25-1|few
TGTGCCAGCAGTGAGACAGGGGTTGATACGCAGTATTTT
CASSETGVDTQYF
>TRBJ2-1|.|TRBV5-1|.
TGCGCCAGCAGCTTCGTCGGCAATACGTACAATGAGCAGTTCTTC
CASSFVGNTYNEQFF
>TRBJ2-5|.|TRBV7-2|few
TGTGCCAGCAGCTTAGTGGGGACAAGTGTAGAGACCCAGTACTTC
CASSLVGTSVETQYF
>TRBJ1-5|TRBD1|TRBV5-1|few
TGCGCCAGCAGCTCATACTTGACAGGGTATAGCAATCAGCCCCAGCATTTT
CASSSYLTGYSNQPQHF
>TRBJ2-3|.|TRBV7-2|.
TGTGCCAGCAGCTTAGGTCAAGTCTTGGTAGATACGCAGTATTTT
CASSLGQVLVDTQYF
>TRBJ2-1|TRBD2|TRBV28|.
TGTGCCACGACGACTAGCGGGGGAAGTCACTCCTACAATGAGCAGTTCTTC
CATTTSGGSHSYNEQFF
>TRBJ1-2|TRBD1|TRBV4-3|few
TGCGCCAGCAGCCTTAGCAGGGGGCTGGACAATGGCTACACCTTC
CASSLSRGLDNGYTF
>TRBJ2-5|.|TRBV20-1|.
TGCAGTGCCCAAGCGGATCAAGAGACCCAGTACTTC
CSAQADQETQYF
>TRBJ2-1|.|TRBV6-4|.
TGTACCAGCAGTGAACGGGGGGCCCTTAATGAGCAGTTCTTC
CTSSERGALNEQFF
>TRBJ1-1|.|TRBV7-9|few
TGTGCCAGCAACTCGGGGGGACAGAACACTGAAGCTTTCTTT
CASNSGGQNTEAFF
>TRBJ2-7|.|TRBV5-1|.
TGCGCCAGCAGCCCGGGCACCGGGACACCCTCCTACGAGCAGTACTTC
CASSPGTGTPSYEQYF
>TRBJ2-1|TRBD1|TRBV6-5|few
TGTGCCAGCAGCCGAGGGACAGGGATCAATGAGCAGTTCTTC
CASSRGTGINEQFF
>TRBJ2-7|TRBD2|TRBV7-2|few
TGTGCCAGCAGCTCCATGGCCAGCGGGGGTGGGGCCTCCTACGAGCAGTACTTC
CASSSMASGGGASYEQYF
>TRBJ2-7|.|TRBV18|.
TGTGCCAGCTCACGGGGAAAGGAGCAGTACTTC
CASSRGKEQYF
>TRBJ1-5|.|TRBV6-5|few
TGTGCCAGCAGTTACTCTCACAATCAGCCCCAGCATTTT
CASSYSHNQPQHF
>TRBJ1-2|.|TRBV18|few
TGTGCCAGCTCACCGGGCCGAGAATACGTCTTCTATGGCTACACCTTC
CASSPGREYVFYGYTF
>TRBJ2-5|TRBD1|TRBV10-3|.
TGTGCCATCAGTGTGGGGACAGGGCAGTCCGAGACCCAGTACTTC
CAISVGTGQSETQYF
>TRBJ1-1|TRBD1|TRBV20-1|.
TGCAGTGCTAGAGCCGCGGGGACAGTATCTGCTGAAGCTTTCTTT
CSARAAGTVSAEAFF
>TRBJ2-7|.|TRBV4-3|.
TGCGCCAGCAGCCATCACCGCGGGTCCTCCTACGAGCAGTACTTC
CASSHHRGSSYEQYF
>TRBJ1-1|.|TRBV5-1|.
TGCGCCAGCAGCTTGCCGACAGCCGGCAGGAGTGAAGCTTTCTTT
CASSLPTAGRSEAFF
>TRBJ1-2|.|TRBV5-8|.
TGTGCCAGCAGCGCTACGGGCACCTATGGCTACACCTTC
CASSATGTYGYTF
>TRBJ2-3|.|TRBV2|.
TGTGCCAGCATTTTCCCCTCCGGGACTTATACAGATACGCAGTATTTT
CASIFPSGTYTDTQYF
>TRBJ1-4|.|TRBV18|many
TGTGCCAGCTCACCCCCCCGGGAGGCCACACTAATGGAAAAACTGTTTTTT
CASSPPREATLMEKLFF
>TRBJ2-2|TRBD1|TRBV6-2/TRBV6-3|few
TGTGCCAGCAGTTTACAGGGGGCGGCCGGGGAGCTGTTTTTT
CASSLQGAAGELFF
>TRBJ2-1|.|TRBV11-2|.
TGTGCCAGCAGCAATTCGGAGAGAGCTGGGTACAATGAGCAGTTCTTC
CASSNSERAGYNEQFF
>TRBJ1-1|.|TRBV18|few
TGTGCCAGCTCACCCAATCTTCCCAACACTGAAGCTTTCTTT
CASSPNLPNTEAFF
>TRBJ2-1|TRBD1|TRBV5-6|once
TGTGCCAGCAGTTGGACAGGGCGCTACAATGAGCAGTTCTTC
CASSWTGRYNEQFF
>TRBJ1-2|.|TRBV5-1|few
TGCGCCAGCAGCTTGGGCCAGTCCGCTAACTATGGCTACACCTTC
CASSLGQSANYGYTF